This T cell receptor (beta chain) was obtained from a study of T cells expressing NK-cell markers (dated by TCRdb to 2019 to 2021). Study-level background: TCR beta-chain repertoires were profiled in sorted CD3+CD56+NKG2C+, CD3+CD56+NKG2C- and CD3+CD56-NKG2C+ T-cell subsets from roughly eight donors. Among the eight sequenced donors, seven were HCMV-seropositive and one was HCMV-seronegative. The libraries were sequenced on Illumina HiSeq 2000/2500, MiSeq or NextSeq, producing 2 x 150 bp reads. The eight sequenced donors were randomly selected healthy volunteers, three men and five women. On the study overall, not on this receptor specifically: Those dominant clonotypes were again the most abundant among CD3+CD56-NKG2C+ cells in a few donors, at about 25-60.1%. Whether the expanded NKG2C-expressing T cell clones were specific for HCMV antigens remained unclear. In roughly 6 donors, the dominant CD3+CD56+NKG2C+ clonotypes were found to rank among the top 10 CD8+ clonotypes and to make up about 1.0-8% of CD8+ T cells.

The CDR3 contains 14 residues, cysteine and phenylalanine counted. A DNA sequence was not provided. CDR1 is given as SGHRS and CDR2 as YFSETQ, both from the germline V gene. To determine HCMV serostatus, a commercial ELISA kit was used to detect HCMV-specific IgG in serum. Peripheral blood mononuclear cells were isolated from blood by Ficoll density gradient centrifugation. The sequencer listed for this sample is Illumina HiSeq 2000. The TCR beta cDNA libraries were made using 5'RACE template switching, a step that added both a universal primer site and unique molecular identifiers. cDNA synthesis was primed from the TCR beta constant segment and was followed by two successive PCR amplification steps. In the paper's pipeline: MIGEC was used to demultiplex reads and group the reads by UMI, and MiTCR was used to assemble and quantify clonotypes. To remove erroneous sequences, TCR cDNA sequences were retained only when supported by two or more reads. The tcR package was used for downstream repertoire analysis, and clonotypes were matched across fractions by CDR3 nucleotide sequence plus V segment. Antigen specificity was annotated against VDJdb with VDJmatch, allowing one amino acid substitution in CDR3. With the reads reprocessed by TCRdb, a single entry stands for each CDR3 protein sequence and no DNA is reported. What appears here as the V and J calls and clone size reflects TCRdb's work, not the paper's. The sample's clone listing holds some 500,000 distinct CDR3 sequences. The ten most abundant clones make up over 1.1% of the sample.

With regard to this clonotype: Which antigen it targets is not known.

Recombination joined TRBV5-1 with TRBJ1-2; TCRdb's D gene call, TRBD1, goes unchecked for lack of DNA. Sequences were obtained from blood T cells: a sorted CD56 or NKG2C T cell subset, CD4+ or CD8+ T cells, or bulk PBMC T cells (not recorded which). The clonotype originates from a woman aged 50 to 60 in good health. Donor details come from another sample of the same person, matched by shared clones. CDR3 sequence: CASSGGTLNYGYTF.